This paragraph reports one T cell receptor (beta chain). This clone was recorded once. Its antigen target is currently unknown. The sample holds no much larger clone one base away, and base qualities are not on file. The CDR3, cysteine through phenylalanine, is 16 amino acids long. The entry retains the CDR3 DNA only, 48 bases that are in frame from base 1. CDR1 and CDR2, per the germline V gene, are SGHTA and FQGNSA. The germline ends are 23 bases apart after V is trimmed by 4 bases and J by 7 bases. This record belongs to a study of radiation and T cells in renal cell carcinoma (dated by TCRdb to about 2020). As for the study more broadly: The samples were drawn from a clinical trial, where primary renal cell carcinomas were treated with 15 Gy of stereotactic body radiation therapy and then removed by nephrectomy 4 weeks afterward. In total, roughly 51 samples underwent TCR beta sequencing: 25 or so tumors plus 27 peripheral blood samples. A total of about 3.8 million unique CDR3 nucleotide sequences, encoding 2.7 million or so unique CDR3 amino acid sequences, were found across all 50 or so samples. The research as a whole found: Top tumor clonotypes rose in blood from baseline to 2 weeks post-radiation, then contracted by 4 weeks, suggesting transient expansion of tumor-resident clones. The single-armed trial design could not address effects of radiation dose or scheduling on the TCR repertoire. No pretreatment tumor biopsies were available, so the baseline intratumoral presence of clonotypes could not be determined. Tracking of blood repertoire dynamics stopped at roughly 4 weeks after treatment, with no follow-up past that point.

Explained via the paper, the time point label denotes: baseline pretreatment blood. The treatment or condition label, read with the paper, signifies: 15 Gy SBRT to primary tumor, nephrectomy 4 weeks later. Serial peripheral blood from radiation-treated patients was sampled at baseline, 2 weeks and 4 weeks after SBRT to track tumor-enriched clonotypes. Every patient's renal cell carcinoma showed clear cell pathology. Genomic DNA for TCR sequencing was prepared using the QIAamp DNA Blood Mini Kit (Qiagen). Only samples passing all quality control checks were included in the analyses. TCR beta libraries were generated from genomic DNA with the immunoSEQ kit, following the manufacturer's recommendations. For library preparation, a first multiplex PCR was performed with proprietary primers, followed by a second PCR in which unique barcodes were added, and bead cleanups were performed after each round. A kit-provided positive control reaction and a negative control reaction were included in every sample batch. The final libraries underwent checking on an Agilent 4200 TapeStation D1000 ScreenTape, volumetric pooling, and quantification by qPCR. An Illumina NextSeq500 fitted with a MidOutput 150-cycle cartridge performed the sequencing, running 156 Read1 cycles and 15 Index1 cycles with the kit's custom primers. The pooled library was loaded at approximately 1 pM with a roughly 20% PhiX control spike-in. The authors' analysis ran thus. Vendor-processed data were analyzed in R, with a clonotype defined as all T cells sharing the same CDR3 nucleotide sequence. In the clone abundance analyses, frequencies in each sample were normalized to that sample's 10,000 most abundant clones. Public T cell clones, averaging fewer than five per sample, were removed before analysis. An abundance difference of at least 32-fold between compartments was the criterion for calling clonotypes tumor-enriched or baseline blood-enriched. A beta-binomial differential abundance model was used to identify clonotypes that were expanded or contracted between blood time points. The Baroni-Urbani and Buser coefficient was used to measure tumor-blood repertoire similarity, and groups were compared with two-tailed Wilcoxon tests in R. What TCRdb holds here is the immuneACCESS table cut down to in-frame rearrangements. Part of the clones is not present; checked against another copy, under half of the missing clones reflect an unresolved V gene, and the others are unexplained. D and trimming come from the DNA, and the V and J calls and clone size come from that table. The sample has about 91,000 clones on record, under 90% of them singletons. The ten largest clones represent around 5.8% of the sample.

The chain employs TRBV7-2 and TRBJ2-7; the D region possibly corresponds to TRBD2 (7 bases align). This material consisted of blood, taken from a patient whose treatment included radiotherapy and nephrectomy. The TCR was taken from a man in his sixties with renal cell carcinoma. The CDR3 is CASSSQLGGDILEQYF. The DNA sequence reads TGTGCCAGCAGCTCCCAATTGGGGGGGGACATACTAGAGCAGTACTTC.